This TCR beta chain derives from a study of blood T cell repertoires in COVID-19 (TCRdb year 2020). With respect to the entire study: Samples covering the acute and convalescent phases of COVID-19 were provided by collaborators in the United States, Italy and Spain. Where HLA class I and class II types were available, the types were taken from metadata supplied by the sample provider, not from assay-based typing. The repertoires were made available in a free public database intended to serve as a resource for research on the immune response to SARS-CoV-2. The prospective study material was composed of cDNA or gDNA derived from T cells, B-cell-depleted T cells, or PBMCs. The samples were drawn from the first 160 participants of the ongoing ImmuneRACE study and from some 1,300 subjects provided by 6 global collaborators. Subjects who had been exposed to COVID-19, were actively infected with it, or had recovered from it provided the deeply sampled blood TCRbeta repertoires that made up the dataset. The sample metadata nearly always contained a de-identified subject ID, COVID-19 status, age in years and sex. Results the study describes overall, beyond this receptor: The quantity of clinical and demographic metadata differed by source and by participant and was supplied without curation.

In the prospective study, participants were 18 to 89 years old, resided in 24 geographic areas of the United States, and were enrolled through a virtual design. Cohort assignment in the prospective study relied on participant-reported clinical history from a screening survey and a study questionnaire. A participant counted as exposed if, within 2 weeks of entering the study, that participant had been in contact with someone who had a PCR-confirmed or clinician-diagnosed COVID-19 case. Each participant in the prospective study had whole blood, serum and a nasopharyngeal or oropharyngeal swab collected by mobile phlebotomists. Additional blood draws and questionnaires over an approximately two-month period could optionally be provided by prospective study participants. Prospective study blood samples were shipped either frozen or at room temperature before DNA extraction. As to this clone: It lacks a known antigen. No much larger clone exists at a distance of one base, and base qualities are not known.

TCRbeta CDR3 regions were amplified from genomic DNA by means of the immunoSEQ Assay, a bias-controlled multiplex PCR. The authors processed their data as follows. Within the assay, amplification of reference gene primers was used to estimate how many nucleated cells each sample contained. To quantify the absolute abundance of each unique TCRbeta CDR3 rearrangement, sequence reads were collapsed and filtered. For each sample, productive Simpson clonality was calculated as the square root of Simpson's diversity index across productive rearrangements. Drawn from immuneACCESS, this table holds only the in-frame rearrangements with V and J called that TCRdb kept. Clones are partly lost; checked studies trace under half to an unresolved V gene and leave the rest unexplained. That table supplies the V and J calls and clone size; D and trimming were determined from the DNA. A total of 250,000 or so clones appear in this sample, 80% to 90% of them only once. The ten most abundant clones make up approximately 3.7% of the sample.

The TCR sequence derives from a woman in her 30s who had been exposed to COVID-19. What was sequenced was PBMCs or T cells enriched from blood (not recorded which).

The CDR3: CASSLDRVAANEKLFF. The DNA sequence is as follows: TGTGCCAGCAGCTTGGACAGGGTGGCGGCTAATGAAAAACTGTTTTTT. The rearranged chain carries TRBV5-8 and TRBJ1-4; TRBD1 might be the D gene, on 6 matching bases. The CDR3 goes from the cysteine to the phenylalanine over 16 residues. The kept DNA is CDR3 alone, 48 bases in frame from the first base. V drops 0 bases and J drops 3 bases, leaving 12 bases in between. From a lookup of the germline V gene, CDR1 and CDR2 are SGHTS and YDEGEE. When the CDR3 is completed using the reference TRBV5-8 and TRBJ1-4 genes on either side, the full variable domain is EAGVTQSPTHLIKTRGQQATLRCSPISGHTSVYWYQQALGLGLQFLLWYDEGEERNRGNFPPRFSGRQFPNYSSELNVNALELEDSALYLCASSLDRVAANEKLFFGSGTQLSVL.